Shown below are 32 T cell receptor beta chains from a single sample sequenced in a study of shared clonotypes between healthy human individuals. Here immunoSEQ multiplex PCR was the method, and the copy in TCRdb shows in-frame clones only, minus some. The sample shows around 240,000 clones, approximately 65% of them seen only once. What was sequenced was memory CD4+ T cells sorted from blood. Subset of the sample: CD45RA-negative fraction. The receptors come from a man aged 25 to 40 in good health.

The chain recombines TRBV2 with TRBJ2-1; 8 nucleotides match TRBD1. This CDR3 spans 14 amino acids. V dropped 6 bases and J dropped 7; count of bases not matched to a gene: 8. The germline V gene has CDR1 SNHLY and CDR2 FYNNEI. CDR3 residues: CASREYRQGNEQFF. In DNA form, the CDR3 reads TGTGCCAGCAGGGAATACCGACAGGGGAATGAGCAGTTCTTC.

The chain carries TRBV28 and TRBJ2-5, with D unclear. Trimming stripped 3 bases from V and 2 bases from J, with 7 bases between. Germline V gene sequence: CDR1 MDHEN, CDR2 SYDVKM. The CDR3 runs 13 residues. This CDR3 reads CASSLGSQETQYF. CDR3 nucleotide sequence: TGTGCCAGCAGTTTGGGCTCTCAAGAGACCCAGTACTTC.

V usage is TRBV6-6 and J usage is TRBJ2-7; maybe TRBD2 (7 bases). Germline V gene data show CDR1 as MNHNY and CDR2 as SVGAGI (reference sequence). The CDR3 contains 15 residues. V was pared by 5 bases and J by 0 bases, with 14 bases between. The CDR3 DNA sequence: TGTGCCAGCAGTCTAGAGGGGGGGAGCTCCTACGAGCAGTACTTC. Its protein is CASSLEGGSSYEQYF.

This clone was seen a few times. J is TRBJ1-1 and V is TRBV18; D unresolved. V dropped 2 bases and J dropped 4 bases, with 5 bases sitting between them. The CDR3 runs to 12 residues. Per the germline V gene, CDR1 is KGHSH and CDR2 is LQKENI. CDR3 sequence reads: CASSPDATEAFF. The DNA of the CDR3 is TGTGCCAGCTCACCAGATGCCACTGAAGCTTTCTTT. Drawing the rest from reference TRBV18 and TRBJ1-1, the complete variable domain is NAGVMQNPRHLVRRRGQEARLRCSPMKGHSHVYWYRQLPEEGLKFMVYLQKENIIDESGMPKERFSAEFPKEGPSILRIQQVVRGDSAAYFCASSPDATEAFFGQGTRLTVV.

J is TRBJ2-7 and V is TRBV28; D not certain. This CDR3 comprises 11 residues. The V gene lost 4 bases and the J gene lost 4 bases, with 5 bases spanning the gap. Germline CDR1 and CDR2: MDHEN and SYDVKM. CDR3 amino acids: CASSWEYEQYF. CDR3 nucleotides: TGTGCCAGCAGTTGGGAATACGAGCAGTACTTC.

This chain's CDR3 is CASKGDVAKNIQYF. The CDR3 coding sequence is TGTGCCAGCAAAGGTGATGTAGCCAAAAACATTCAGTACTTC. The V and J genes are TRBV28 and TRBJ2-4, with D unresolved. The CDR3 is 14 amino acids. Germline values: CDR1 MDHEN, CDR2 SYDVKM. Between the trimmed V and J ends, which lost 7 bases and 0 bases, there was a span of 10 bases.

This clone has just one count. V is TRBV6-1 and J is TRBJ2-3, with 9 bases lining up with TRBD2. J lost 6 bases, V lost 1 base, and 11 bases had no gene match. The length of the CDR3 is 17 residues. Per germline, CDR1 MNHNS and CDR2 SASEGT. The CDR3 region has the DNA TGTGCCAGCAGTGAAGGAGGGTCTAGCGGGATAGGGGATACGCAGTATTTT. Its translation is CASSEGGSSGIGDTQYF.

This rearrangement joins TRBV28 to TRBJ1-2, with D tentatively TRBD1 (5 bases). This CDR3 has 16 amino acids. Germline loops: CDR1 MDHEN, CDR2 SYDVKM. V was cut by 1 base and J by 5 bases, with 17 bases left in between. The CDR3: CASSLFGPGQGYGYTF. The CDR3 DNA reads as TGTGCCAGCAGTTTATTTGGCCCTGGGCAGGGTTATGGCTACACCTTC.

The rearrangement joins TRBV7-2 to TRBJ2-7; D not resolved. Trimming cost V 7 bases and J 12 bases, with 22 bases left between them. The V gene's germline CDR1 is SGHTA and CDR2 FQGNSA. CDR3 size: 13 residues. Written as DNA, the CDR3 is TGTGCCAGCAAAAAAAGCGCCAGAGACAACTGGTACTTC. Protein product: CASKKSARDNWYF.

The chain couples TRBV6-1 to TRBJ2-5, with D uncertain. The CDR3 is 14 amino acids. Germline-derived CDR1 and CDR2 are MNHNS and SASEGT. The V and J ends lost 6 bases and 1 base respectively, with 12 bases between them. CDR3 coding DNA: TGTGCCAGCAGCTCAGCCTCAAGCCAAGAGACCCAGTACTTC. It yields the protein CASSSASSQETQYF.

The CDR3 nucleotides read TGTGCCAGCAGTTCTGACCGGGACAGGGCCTCCTGGGATGAAAAACTGTTTTTT. Translating it yields CASSSDRDRASWDEKLFF. The chain couples TRBV2 to TRBJ1-4; the match to TRBD1 covers 9 bases. Germline V CDR1 and CDR2: SNHLY, FYNNEI. The CDR3 is made up of 18 amino acids. With 5 bases clipped from V and 6 bases from J, the junction kept 16 bases outside the gene matches.

This clone was found many times. V gene TRBV7-2 combines with J gene TRBJ1-2; 9 bases line up with TRBD1. V lost 1 base, J lost 0 bases, and 9 bases stayed unmatched. Germline loops: CDR1 SGHTA, CDR2 FQGNSA. This CDR3 is built from 18 residues. CDR3 in amino acids: CASSLEMVGTGTNYGYTF. The CDR3 DNA follows: TGTGCCAGCAGCTTAGAGATGGTTGGGACAGGGACTAACTATGGCTACACCTTC.

This clone was counted between two and nine times. The chain combines TRBV5-1 with TRBJ2-7, with 10 bases fitting TRBD2. This CDR3 contains 14 residues. Germline-derived CDR1 and CDR2 are SGHRS and YFSETQ. The junction had 9 bases not matched to a gene; V was cut back by 9 bases and J by 3 bases. The CDR3 region is CATSTSGELYEQYF. The CDR3 coding sequence is TGCGCCACTTCTACTAGCGGGGAACTCTACGAGCAGTACTTC.

This clone was found many times. The chain uses TRBV2 and TRBJ1-2; possible D gene TRBD1, 6 bases. The V end was cut by 0 bases, the J end by 8 bases, with 16 bases between. The germline gives CDR1 SNHLY, CDR2 FYNNEI. This CDR3 region has 15 residues. The CDR3 is CASSEARQGLVGYTF. The DNA for the CDR3 is TGTGCCAGCAGTGAAGCGCGGCAGGGGTTGGTAGGCTACACCTTC.

The chain has TRBV2 and TRBJ2-2, with D uncertain. V was shortened by 5 bases and J by 7 bases, with 5 bases between the two germline ends. The CDR3 is 11 amino acids. Germline CDR1 reads SNHLY; CDR2 reads FYNNEI. CDR3 nucleotides: TGTGCCAGCAGTCGCTTCGGGGAGCTGTTTTTT. This sequence encodes CASSRFGELFF.

This clone is labeled medium-sized. The genes are TRBV27 and TRBJ2-1; a weak D match, TRBD1 (6 bases). Germline CDR1 and CDR2: MNHEY and SMNVEV (reference sequence). This CDR3 is built from 17 residues. V was cut by 6 bases and J by 1 base, with 19 bases left in between. CDR3 DNA sequence: TGTGCCAGCAGCCAAAGGTGGACAGCCTTTTCCTACAATGAGCAGTTCTTC. Amino acid sequence: CASSQRWTAFSYNEQFF.

The V gene is TRBV7-9, the J gene TRBJ1-4; 8 bases align to TRBD1. V was clipped by 0 bases and J by 13 bases; unmatched bases: 1. This CDR3 comprises 12 residues. The germline V gene has CDR1 SEHNR and CDR2 FQNEAQ (reference sequence). The CDR3 DNA is TGTGCCAGCAGCTTAGCAGGACAGGGACTGTTTTTT. This sequence encodes CASSLAGQGLFF. Using reference TRBV7-9 and TRBJ1-4 for the parts outside the CDR3, the full variable domain is DTGVSQNPRHKITKRGQNVTFRCDPISEHNRLYWYRQTLGQGPEFLTYFQNEAQLEKSRLLSDRFSAERPKGSFSTLEIQRTEQGDSAMYLCASSLAGQGLFFGSGTQLSVL.

This rearrangement joins TRBV7-8 to TRBJ2-1, with no clear D. This CDR3 region has 15 residues. Germline V gene sequence: CDR1 SGHVS, CDR2 FQNEAQ. V lost 6 bases, J lost 5 bases, and 17 bases lay in between. CDR3 sequence (DNA): TGTGCCAGCAGTCACCGTTGGAGCCTAAACAATGAGCAGTTCTTC. Its translation is CASSHRWSLNNEQFF.

This clone turned up a few times. This rearrangement joins TRBV6-1 to TRBJ1-5; 12 bases map to TRBD1. The CDR3 is 15 residues long. After removal of 3 bases from V and 7 bases from J, the junction contained 4 bases not matched to a gene. Germline loops: CDR1 MNHNS, CDR2 SASEGT. CDR3: CASSEGQGAWQPQHF. The CDR3 DNA is TGTGCCAGCAGTGAGGGACAGGGGGCTTGGCAGCCCCAGCATTTT.

J is TRBJ2-3 and V is TRBV2, with 10 positions matching TRBD1. This CDR3 has 17 amino acids. J lost 4 bases, V lost 0 bases, and 7 bases had no gene match. Germline assignment: CDR1 SNHLY and CDR2 FYNNEI. The CDR3 nucleotides read TGTGCCAGCAGTGAAGCGCCCGGACAGGGGGGGGCAGATACGCAGTATTTT. This gives the protein CASSEAPGQGGADTQYF.

The V and J genes are TRBV10-3 and TRBJ2-1; 8 nucleotides match TRBD1. Unmatched junction bases numbered 6, after V lost 6 bases and J lost 5 bases. The CDR3 length is 14 residues. Germline V gene sequence: CDR1 ENHRY, CDR2 SYGVKD. The CDR3 spells CAIRSGQANNEQFF. DNA for the CDR3: TGTGCCATCAGATCGGGACAGGCAAACAATGAGCAGTTCTTC.

The table lists this clone with a few counts. The chain uses TRBV30 and TRBJ1-1; D unclear. The CDR3 is 13 residues long. V lost 4 bases, J lost 1 base, and 10 bases lay in between. Germline-derived CDR1 and CDR2 are GTSNPN and SVGIG (reference sequence). In nucleotides, the CDR3 is TGTGCCTGGAACCGGCGGGGGAACACTGAAGCTTTCTTT. Translation gives CAWNRRGNTEAFF.

The chain employs TRBV5-4 and TRBJ1-2; 7 positions agree with TRBD1. The V gene end was trimmed by 0 bases and the J gene end by 7 bases; junction bases not matched to a gene: 6. Germline CDR1 reads SGHNT; CDR2 reads YYREEE (reference sequence). The CDR3 has 14 residues. Here the CDR3 reads CASSLGTGLAGYTF. The CDR3 coding sequence is TGTGCCAGCAGCTTGGGGACAGGACTTGCTGGCTACACCTTC.

V usage is TRBV5-1 and J usage is TRBJ2-2; 13 bases fit TRBD2. The CDR3 runs 18 residues. The germline V gene has CDR1 SGHRS and CDR2 YFSETQ. Trimming cost V 1 base and J 1 base; bases outside gene matches: 4. The CDR3 bases are TGCGCCAGCAGCTTGAGACTAGCGGGAGGAGAGAACACCGGGGAGCTGTTTTTT. Its translation is CASSLRLAGGENTGELFF.

The chain employs TRBV2 and TRBJ1-5; the D gene is possibly TRBD1 (5 bases). CDR3 length equals 14 residues. CDR1 and CDR2 (germline): SNHLY, FYNNEI. The ends were cut back, 6 bases at V and 4 bases at J, with 13 bases in the middle. CDR3: CASRDTGGNQPQHF. The CDR3 DNA is TGTGCCAGCAGAGATACAGGAGGGAATCAGCCCCAGCATTTT.

The chain has TRBV19 and TRBJ2-1; no definite D call. The V end lost 9 bases, the J end lost 5 bases, and 14 bases lay between the germline ends. Germline CDR1 reads LNHDA; CDR2 reads SQIVND (reference sequence). The CDR3 is made up of 13 amino acids. Here the CDR3 reads CASKGRPHNEQFF. CDR3 nucleotide sequence: TGTGCCAGCAAAGGCAGGCCCCACAATGAGCAGTTCTTC.

CDR3 nucleotides: TGCACCAGCAGCCAAGATCTTCCCCGGACTAGAGTCGTCACAGATACGCAGTATTTT. It specifies CTSSQDLPRTRVVTDTQYF. The gene calls are TRBV1 and TRBJ2-3; TRBD2 is the table's D call and was not checked against the DNA. TRBV1 is a pseudogene. The CDR3 runs to 19 residues.

The chain carries TRBV10-2 and TRBJ1-1, with D possibly TRBD1 on 6 matching bases. There are 15 residues in the CDR3. Looked up from germline, CDR1 is WSHSY and CDR2 is SAAADI. V was shortened by 2 bases and J by 6 bases, with 16 bases between the two germline ends. The CDR3, as DNA: TGCGCCAGCAGTGAGGGCAGGGGCCAACGCGCTGAAGCTTTCTTT. This translates into CASSEGRGQRAEAFF.

The chain combines TRBV18 with TRBJ2-3; D is perhaps TRBD2 (5 bases). V was trimmed by 0 bases and J by 5 bases, leaving 12 bases between them. CDR1 is KGHSH, CDR2 LQKENI, per germline. The CDR3 contains 15 residues. The DNA for the CDR3 is TGTGCCAGCTCACCACCTGTGGGAGTGGGAGATACGCAGTATTTT. Translation gives CASSPPVGVGDTQYF.

The chain joins TRBV6-5 to TRBJ2-1; 10 bases map to TRBD1. From germline, CDR1 is MNHEY and CDR2 SVGAGI. The CDR3 totals 13 residues. V lost 6 bases, J lost 8 bases, and 4 bases stayed unmatched. The CDR3 spells CASSDRGRYEQFF. The CDR3 nucleotides read TGTGCCAGCAGCGACAGGGGGCGGTATGAGCAGTTCTTC.

In its sample, this clone was seen a few times. The chain carries TRBV28 and TRBJ2-7; TRBD2 might be the D (6 bases). Germline CDR1 and CDR2: MDHEN and SYDVKM. The germline V and J ends were trimmed by 7 bases and 4 bases, with 14 bases remaining between them. This CDR3 region has 13 residues. DNA for the CDR3: TGTGCCAGCAAACGGGGGTTGCGTTACGAGCAGTACTTC. This gives the protein CASKRGLRYEQYF.

V and J are TRBV28 and TRBJ2-7; perhaps D is TRBD1 or TRBD2 (5 bases each). Germline V gene data show CDR1 as MDHEN and CDR2 as SYDVKM. There are 15 residues in the CDR3. Deletions cut 8 bases from V and 7 bases from J, with 24 bases between. CDR3: CASLGVSGPTGEQYF. The CDR3 nucleotides read TGTGCCAGCCTGGGGGTAAGCGGACCCACGGGAGAGCAGTACTTC.